The present T cell receptor (beta chain) was sequenced within a study of fetal regulatory T cell absence and autoimmunity. The study's findings and limits: Some top pancreas TCR clones were over 80-fold enriched versus cord blood. Cord blood and pancreas showed broadly similar TRB gene family usage.

The table came from immunoSEQ multiplex PCR; TCRdb's copy has only in-frame clones and leaves some out. The sample contains approximately 49,000 clones, roughly four fifths of which appear only once. Germline CDR1 reads LGHNA; CDR2 reads YSLEER. Between the trimmed V and J ends, which lost 0 bases and 1 base, there was a span of 9 bases. The CDR3 spans 15 residues. Note on this clone: Its specificity is not known.

The chain combines TRBV4-3 with TRBJ1-1; tentative D call: TRBD1 (6 bases). This receptor was identified in a newborn boy with IPEX syndrome. Sequencing was done on a sample of cord blood. CDR3 residues: CASSQDWGQNTEAFF. In DNA, the CDR3 is TGCGCCAGCAGCCAAGATTGGGGACAGAACACTGAAGCTTTCTTT.